These 27 T cell receptor beta chains share one sample of origin, sequenced in a study of T cell repertoires in cytomegalovirus infection. Using its own MiXCR run on the reads, TCRdb lists one record per CDR3 protein. The sample holds 110,000 to 150,000 distinct CDR3 sequences, 25% to 35% seen once. Antigens for these TCRs are unknown. The specimen comprised CD8+ T cells from cultured PBMCs, sampled from culture after CMV antigen stimulation. These receptors were taken from a human donor in good health (CMV status not recorded). Some clones in this sample may be carry-over from other donors' samples.

This clonotype showed up just a few times. V usage is TRBV5-5 and J usage is TRBJ2-5; no definite D call. CDR3 length: 14 amino acids. The germline V gene encodes CDR1 SGHKS and CDR2 YYEKEE (reference sequence). V was clipped by 3 bases and J by 1 base, with 10 bases between them. The CDR3 sequence is CASSSEPLQETQYF. The CDR3 bases are TGTGCCAGCAGCTCAGAACCGCTCCAAGAGACCCAGTACTTC. The full variable domain, rest sourced from reference TRBV5-5 and TRBJ2-5, is DAGVTQSPTHLIKTRGQQVTLRCSPISGHKSVSWYQQVLGQGPQFIFQYYEKEERGRGNFPDRFSARQFPNYSSELNVNALLLGDSALYLCASSSEPLQETQYFGPGTRLLVL.

The V and J genes are TRBV19 and TRBJ2-3, with TRBD2 matching 11 bases. This CDR3 is built from 16 residues. V dropped 5 bases and J dropped 0; count of bases not matched to a gene: 4. The germline V gene has CDR1 LNHDA and CDR2 SQIVND (reference sequence). The CDR3 sequence is CASSGGTSGSTDTQYF. CDR3 in DNA: TGTGCCAGTAGTGGAGGGACTAGCGGAAGCACAGATACGCAGTATTTT.

The sample holds a few counts of this clonotype. V gene TRBV12-5 combines with J gene TRBJ1-1; D gene uncertain. There are 14 residues in the CDR3. Deletions cut 3 bases from V and 4 bases from J, with 12 bases between. The germline CDR1 and CDR2 sequences are LGHNT and FRNRAP. CDR3 protein: CASGLSLVLTEAFF. The DNA for the CDR3 is TGTGCTAGTGGTTTATCTTTAGTCCTCACTGAAGCTTTCTTT.

This clonotype occurred many times. The chain carries TRBV7-3 and TRBJ2-5, with D hard to call. V was shortened by 8 bases and J by 4 bases, with 14 bases between the two germline ends. CDR3 length: 13 residues. CDR1 and CDR2 (germline): SGHTA, FQGTGA. CDR3 sequence reads: CASSRNSGETQYF. The CDR3 nucleotides are TGTGCCAGCTCCCGAAACAGTGGAGAGACCCAGTACTTC. The full variable domain, completed using reference TRBV7-3 and TRBJ2-5, is GAGVSQTPSNKVTEKGKYVELRCDPISGHTALYWYRQSLGQGPEFLIYFQGTGAADDSGLPNDRFFAVRPEGSVSTLKIQRTERGDSAVYLCASSRNSGETQYFGPGTRLLVL.

The CDR3 region is CASSLIGDTEAFF. DNA of the CDR3: TGTGCCAGCAGCTTAATAGGGGACACTGAAGCTTTCTTT. J is TRBJ1-1 and V is TRBV7-3, with a weak D call TRBD1 (5 bases). The germline gives CDR1 SGHTA, CDR2 FQGTGA. The CDR3 is made up of 13 amino acids. Deletions cut 1 base from V and 3 bases from J, with 6 bases between.

The rearrangement joins TRBV11-2 to TRBJ2-5; D remains unclear. The CDR3 extends over 14 amino acids. Trimming cost V 5 bases and J 0 bases, with 10 bases left between them. Germline V CDR1 and CDR2: SGHAT, FQNNGV. The CDR3 loop is CASSQSRNQETQYF. For the CDR3, the DNA is TGTGCCAGCAGCCAAAGTAGGAACCAAGAGACCCAGTACTTC. Using reference TRBV11-2 and TRBJ2-5 for the parts outside the CDR3, the full variable domain is EAGVAQSPRYKIIEKRQSVAFWCNPISGHATLYWYQQILGQGPKLLIQFQNNGVVDDSQLPKDRFSAERLKGVDSTLKIQPAKLEDSAVYLCASSQSRNQETQYFGPGTRLLVL.

At least ten counts were recorded for this clonotype. The J gene is TRBJ2-1, the V gene TRBV7-6; TRBD1 might be the D (6 bases). In germline, CDR1 is SGHVS, CDR2 FNYEAQ. The CDR3 covers 12 residues. V gave up 2 bases and J gave up 7 bases, with 6 bases separating them. This chain's CDR3 is CASSLQGNEQFF. The DNA of the CDR3 is TGTGCCAGCAGCTTACAGGGGAATGAGCAGTTCTTC.

The gene calls are TRBV20-1 and TRBJ2-1; D is unclear. CDR3 length: 14 amino acids. V was cut by 6 bases and J by 0 bases, with 12 bases left in between. The V gene's germline CDR1 is DFQATT and CDR2 SNEGSKA (reference sequence). The CDR3 here is CSAGGRGSYNEQFF. The CDR3 nucleotides are TGCAGTGCCGGCGGACGCGGCTCCTACAATGAGCAGTTCTTC.

This clonotype was detected many times. The rearrangement joins TRBV6-5 to TRBJ2-1; TRBD2 matches at 9 bases. Per the germline V gene, CDR1 is MNHEY and CDR2 is SVGAGI. The CDR3 spans 16 residues. The V and J ends lost 0 bases and 4 bases, in that order; junction bases with no gene match: 4. For the CDR3, the DNA is TGTGCCAGCAGTTACTCTAGCGGGGGATCGTACAATGAGCAGTTCTTC. Translated, it gives CASSYSSGGSYNEQFF.

This clonotype was counted many times. This sequence joins TRBV9 and TRBJ1-2; 8 nucleotides match TRBD1. The CDR3 is 15 residues long. The V and J ends lost 3 bases and 3 bases, in that order; junction bases with no gene match: 7. Germline loops: CDR1 SGDLS, CDR2 YYNGEE. The DNA of the CDR3 is TGTGCCAGCAGCGCCCAGGGGGCGGGAGACTATGGCTACACCTTC. As protein: CASSAQGAGDYGYTF.

Many counts were recorded for this clonotype. This sequence joins TRBV7-3 and TRBJ2-3; TRBD2 aligns across 8 bases. The CDR3 length is 17 residues. V shed 8 bases and J 1 base; nucleotides not matched to a gene: 14. CDR1 and CDR2 (germline): SGHTA, FQGTGA. The CDR3: CASRPGGGTSGTDTQYF. The CDR3 DNA reads TGTGCCAGCCGACCCGGGGGGGGAACTAGCGGCACAGATACGCAGTATTTT.

This clonotype was detected many times. The gene calls are TRBV3-1 and TRBJ1-2, with D possibly TRBD1 on 6 matching bases. Germline-derived CDR1 and CDR2 are LGHDT and YNNKEL (reference sequence). V was pared by 10 bases and J by 4 bases, with 16 bases between. The CDR3 length is 13 residues. Written as DNA, the CDR3 is TGTGCCACCCGGGAGGGGGTAGGCTATGGCTACACCTTC. Its protein is CATREGVGYGYTF.

This chain links TRBV27 with TRBJ1-5; the match to TRBD1 covers 7 bases. V lost 4 bases and J lost 4; bases outside the gene matches: 7. Germline V gives CDR1 MNHEY, CDR2 SMNVEV (reference sequence). The CDR3 loop spans 15 amino acids. CDR3 nucleotide sequence: TGTGCCAGCAGTTACCGACAGGGCGTAAATCAGCCCCAGCATTTT. It is translated as CASSYRQGVNQPQHF.

This chain uses TRBV20-1 with TRBJ1-5, with D possibly TRBD1 on 5 matching bases. The V end was cut by 6 bases, the J end by 5 bases, with 17 bases between. The length of the CDR3 is 14 residues. Germline assignment: CDR1 DFQATT and CDR2 SNEGSKA (reference sequence). CDR3 residues: CSARDPRWDQPQHF. The CDR3 DNA is TGCAGTGCCAGGGACCCCCGGTGGGATCAGCCCCAGCATTTT.

The chain employs TRBV6-1 and TRBJ2-1; no clear D. The V and J ends lost 2 bases and 0 bases respectively, with 8 bases between them. This CDR3 comprises 15 residues. Germline values: CDR1 MNHNS, CDR2 SASEGT. In DNA form, the CDR3 reads TGTGCCAGCAGTGAATGGCCGGGCTCCTACAATGAGCAGTTCTTC. It codes for CASSEWPGSYNEQFF.

By frequency in the sample, this clonotype is medium-sized (0.01 to 0.1%). The J gene is TRBJ1-1, the V gene TRBV19; D gene ambiguous. The V end was cut by 3 bases, the J end by 5 bases, with 10 bases between. Germline CDR1 LNHDA, CDR2 SQIVND (reference sequence). The CDR3 is 13 amino acids. CDR3 region: CASSIGPGTEAFF. As DNA, the CDR3 is TGTGCCAGTAGTATCGGCCCTGGGACTGAAGCTTTCTTT.

Many counts were recorded for this clonotype. This chain joins TRBV4-1 and TRBJ1-4; 8 bases fit TRBD1. The CDR3 runs to 15 residues. The V gene end was trimmed by 0 bases and the J gene end by 6 bases; junction bases not matched to a gene: 3. The germline CDR1 and CDR2 sequences are MGHRA and YSYEKL. The CDR3 sequence: CASSQEQGADEKLFF. CDR3 sequence (DNA): TGCGCCAGCAGCCAAGAGCAGGGGGCGGATGAAAAACTGTTTTTT.

The table lists this clonotype with many counts. This chain uses TRBV7-2 with TRBJ1-1; D possibly corresponds to TRBD1 (6 bases). Deletions cut 1 base from V and 4 bases from J, with 10 bases between. Germline V lookup: CDR1 SGHTA, CDR2 FQGNSA. The CDR3 runs to 14 residues. CDR3 residues: CASSLVGGGTEAFF. The CDR3 DNA sequence: TGTGCCAGCAGCTTAGTAGGGGGGGGCACTGAAGCTTTCTTT.

This clonotype has only a few counts. The chain uses TRBV12-3 or TRBV12-4 and TRBJ2-3; no firm D call. V was clipped by 7 bases and J by 4 bases, with 12 bases between them. The CDR3 loop spans 13 amino acids. This chain's CDR3 is CASTIDVADTQYF. The CDR3, as DNA: TGTGCCAGCACCATTGATGTGGCAGATACGCAGTATTTT.

This clonotype has a count of ten or more. The chain combines TRBV7-6 with TRBJ2-1, with TRBD2 as a possible D gene (6 bases). The CDR3 totals 15 residues. Trimming took off 1 base at V and 4 bases at J, with 11 bases between the two ends. CDR1 SGHVS and CDR2 FNYEAQ come from the germline V gene. The CDR3 bases are TGTGCCAGCAGCTTAGATAGAGCGGGTTACAATGAGCAGTTCTTC. Its protein is CASSLDRAGYNEQFF.

This clonotype was seen a handful of times. The J gene is TRBJ2-7, the V gene TRBV7-9; 10 bases match TRBD1. Germline values: CDR1 SEHNR, CDR2 FQNEAQ (reference sequence). CDR3 length: 15 amino acids. Trimming cost V 6 bases and J 1 base; bases outside gene matches: 6. CDR3 region: CASSSTGGFSYEQYF. The CDR3 bases are TGTGCCAGCAGTTCGACAGGGGGCTTTTCCTACGAGCAGTACTTC.

This clonotype was observed a handful of times. The CDR3 DNA reads TGTGCCAGCTCACCTACCTTGCAGGGTCATGGCTACACCTTC. Translating it yields CASSPTLQGHGYTF. The chain is built from TRBV18 and TRBJ1-2, with a weak D call TRBD1 (5 bases). Germline values: CDR1 KGHSH, CDR2 LQKENI. The V end lost 3 bases, the J end lost 6 bases, and 14 bases lay between the germline ends. This CDR3 has 14 amino acids.

The chain uses TRBV7-6 and TRBJ2-5, with TRBD2 matching 8 bases. The CDR3 covers 16 residues. CDR1 is SGHVS, CDR2 FNYEAQ, per germline. With V trimmed by 2 bases and J by 2 bases, 7 bases remained unmatched. The CDR3 DNA reads TGTGCCAGCAGCTTAATAGAGGCTAGCGGGCAAGAGACCCAGTACTTC. This translates into CASSLIEASGQETQYF.

The rearrangement links TRBV2 to TRBJ2-5; tentative D call: TRBD1 (5 bases). Trimming left V 3 bases short and J 4 bases short, with 12 bases between. The CDR3 loop spans 14 amino acids. Germline loops: CDR1 SNHLY, CDR2 FYNNEI. CDR3 in amino acids: CASSDLTDLETQYF. In DNA form, the CDR3 reads TGTGCCAGCAGTGATTTGACAGATCTAGAGACCCAGTACTTC.

The gene calls are TRBV4-1 and TRBJ1-2; tentative D call: TRBD1 (6 bases). V was clipped by 0 bases and J by 0 bases, with 11 bases between them. The CDR3 runs to 16 residues. Germline CDR1 MGHRA, CDR2 YSYEKL. The CDR3 protein is CASSQEWGRTNYGYTF. The CDR3 DNA reads as TGCGCCAGCAGCCAAGAGTGGGGGCGGACTAACTATGGCTACACCTTC.

The chain recombines TRBV20-1 with TRBJ2-7; D remains unclear. Germline CDR1 DFQATT, CDR2 SNEGSKA (reference sequence). This CDR3 has 13 amino acids. Trimming cost V 3 bases and J 6 bases, with 15 bases left between them. For the CDR3, the DNA is TGCAGTGCTAGTGTGCTCGAAACTGGCGAGCAGTACTTC. It codes for CSASVLETGEQYF.

The chain recombines TRBV7-8 with TRBJ1-1; weak D call: TRBD1 (5 bases). V was trimmed by 7 bases and J by 0 bases, leaving 18 bases between them. The CDR3 runs to 16 residues. Germline V lookup: CDR1 SGHVS, CDR2 FQNEAQ. The CDR3 loop is CASKAGARGMNTEAFF. As DNA, the CDR3 is TGTGCCAGCAAGGCCGGGGCAAGGGGCATGAACACTGAAGCTTTCTTT.